This T cell receptor beta chain was observed in a study of blood T cell repertoires in COVID-19. Turning to the study itself: T cells, B-cell-depleted T cells, or PBMCs supplied cDNA or gDNA.

Seattle patient enrollment occurred during active infection, with longitudinal follow-up thereafter. Study processing details: It was from reference gene primer amplification that nucleated cell counts were estimated. The repertoire was sequenced with immunoSEQ multiplex PCR; TCRdb's copy has only in-frame clones and lacks some. V, J and clone size are taken as reported in that table, and D and trimming were inferred from the DNA itself. The sample holds fewer than 300,000 clones, around 84% seen once. V was clipped by 4 bases and J by 4 bases; unmatched bases: 5. Germline V gene lookup returns CDR1 MNHEY and CDR2 SVGAGI. CDR3 length: 14 residues.

This TCR derives from a human donor with COVID-19, enrolled during active disease. The donor label of this sample is uncertain. The rearrangement uses TRBV6-5 and TRBJ2-5, with 8 bases aligning to TRBD1. Sequenced input: peripheral blood. The CDR3 DNA follows: TGTGCCAGCAGTTCCATCGACAGGGGAGAGACCCAGTACTTC. As protein: CASSSIDRGETQYF.